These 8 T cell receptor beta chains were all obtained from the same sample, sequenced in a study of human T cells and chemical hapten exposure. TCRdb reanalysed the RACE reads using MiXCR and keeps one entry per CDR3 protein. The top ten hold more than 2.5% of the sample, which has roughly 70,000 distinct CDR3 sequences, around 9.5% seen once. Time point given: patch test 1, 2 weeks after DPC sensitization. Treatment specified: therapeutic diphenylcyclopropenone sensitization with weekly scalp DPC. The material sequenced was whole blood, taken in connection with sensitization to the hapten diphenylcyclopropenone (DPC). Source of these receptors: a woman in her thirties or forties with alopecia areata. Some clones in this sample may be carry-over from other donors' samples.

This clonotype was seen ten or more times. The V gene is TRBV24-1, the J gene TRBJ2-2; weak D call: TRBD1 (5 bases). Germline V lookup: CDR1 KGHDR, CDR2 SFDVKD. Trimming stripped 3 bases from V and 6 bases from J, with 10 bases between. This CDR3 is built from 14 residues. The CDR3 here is CATSDRRVPGELFF. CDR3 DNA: TGTGCCACCAGTGATCGCAGGGTCCCCGGGGAGCTGTTTTTT.

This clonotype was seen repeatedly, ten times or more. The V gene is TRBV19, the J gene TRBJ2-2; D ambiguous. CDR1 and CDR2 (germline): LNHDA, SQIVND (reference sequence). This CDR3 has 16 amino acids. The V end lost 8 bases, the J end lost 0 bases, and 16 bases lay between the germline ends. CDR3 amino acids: CASRWSLGSNTGELFF. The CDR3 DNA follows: TGTGCCAGTCGTTGGAGTCTGGGGTCGAACACCGGGGAGCTGTTTTTT. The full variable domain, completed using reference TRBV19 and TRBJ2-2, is DGGITQSPKYLFRKEGQNVTLSCEQNLNHDAMYWYRQDPGQGLRLIYYSQIVNDFQKGDIAEGYSVSREKKESFPLTVTSAQKNPTAFYLCASRWSLGSNTGELFFGEGSRLTVL.

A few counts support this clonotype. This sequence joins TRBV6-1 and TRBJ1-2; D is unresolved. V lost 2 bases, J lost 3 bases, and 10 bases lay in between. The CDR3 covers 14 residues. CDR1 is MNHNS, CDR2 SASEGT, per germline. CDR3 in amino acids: CASSEYRQDYGYTF. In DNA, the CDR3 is TGTGCCAGCAGTGAATATCGACAAGACTATGGCTACACCTTC.

The CDR3 loop reads CSVGSGYTDTQYF. CDR3 in DNA: TGCAGCGTGGGTAGCGGATACACAGATACGCAGTATTTT. The chain joins TRBV29-1 to TRBJ2-3; weak D call: TRBD2 (6 bases). Germline V gene sequence: CDR1 SQVTM, CDR2 ANQGSEA. Trimming took off 6 bases at V and 2 bases at J, with 12 bases between the two ends. The CDR3 is made up of 13 amino acids.

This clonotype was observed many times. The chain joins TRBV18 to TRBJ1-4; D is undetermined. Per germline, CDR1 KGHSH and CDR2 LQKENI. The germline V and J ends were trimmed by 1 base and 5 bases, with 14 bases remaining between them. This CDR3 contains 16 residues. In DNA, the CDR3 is TGTGCCAGCTCACCACGAACAGCCTTAGGGAATGAAAAACTGTTTTTT. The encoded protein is CASSPRTALGNEKLFF.

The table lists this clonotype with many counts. The CDR3 sequence is CASSPGQGYQPQHF. The CDR3 nucleotides read TGTGCCAGCAGCCCCGGACAGGGGTATCAGCCCCAGCATTTT. The V call is TRBV5-6, the J call TRBJ1-5, with 9 bases fitting TRBD1. V was clipped by 4 bases and J by 5 bases; unmatched bases: 4. There are 14 residues in the CDR3. CDR1 is SGHDT and CDR2 is YYEEEE in the germline V gene.

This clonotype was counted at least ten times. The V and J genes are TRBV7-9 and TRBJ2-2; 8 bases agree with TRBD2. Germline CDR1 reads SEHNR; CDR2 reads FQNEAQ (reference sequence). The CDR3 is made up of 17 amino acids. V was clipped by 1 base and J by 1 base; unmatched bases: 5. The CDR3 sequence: CASSLGRGGLNTGELFF. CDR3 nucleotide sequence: TGTGCCAGCAGCTTAGGACGCGGGGGGCTGAACACCGGGGAGCTGTTTTTT.

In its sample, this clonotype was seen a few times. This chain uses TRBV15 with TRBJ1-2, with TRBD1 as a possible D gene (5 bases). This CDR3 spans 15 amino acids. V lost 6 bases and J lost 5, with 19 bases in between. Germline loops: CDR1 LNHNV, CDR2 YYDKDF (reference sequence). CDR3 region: CATRTGGALDYGYTF. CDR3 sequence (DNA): TGTGCCACCAGGACCGGAGGGGCGCTAGATTATGGCTACACCTTC.